The following is a T cell receptor (beta chain) sequence with its context. The germline V gene encodes CDR1 LGHNA and CDR2 YSLEER. The ends lost 1 base at V and 5 bases at J; junction bases unmatched: 2. CDR3 length equals 14 residues. Method: immunoSEQ multiplex PCR; TCRdb's copy keeps in-frame clones and lacks some. This sample yields some 340,000 clones, of which around four fifths are seen a single time; approximately 5.4% belongs to the top ten. The data were obtained in a study of blood T cell repertoires in COVID-19. This sequence originates from a woman aged 45-59 years who had recovered from COVID-19. Sequencing used PBMCs or T cells enriched from blood (not recorded which). The chain carries TRBV4-3 and TRBJ1-2; TRBD1 aligns across 9 bases. The CDR3 DNA follows: TGCGCCAGCAGCCAAGGGGACAGGGCATATGGCTACACCTTC. Translating it yields CASSQGDRAYGYTF.